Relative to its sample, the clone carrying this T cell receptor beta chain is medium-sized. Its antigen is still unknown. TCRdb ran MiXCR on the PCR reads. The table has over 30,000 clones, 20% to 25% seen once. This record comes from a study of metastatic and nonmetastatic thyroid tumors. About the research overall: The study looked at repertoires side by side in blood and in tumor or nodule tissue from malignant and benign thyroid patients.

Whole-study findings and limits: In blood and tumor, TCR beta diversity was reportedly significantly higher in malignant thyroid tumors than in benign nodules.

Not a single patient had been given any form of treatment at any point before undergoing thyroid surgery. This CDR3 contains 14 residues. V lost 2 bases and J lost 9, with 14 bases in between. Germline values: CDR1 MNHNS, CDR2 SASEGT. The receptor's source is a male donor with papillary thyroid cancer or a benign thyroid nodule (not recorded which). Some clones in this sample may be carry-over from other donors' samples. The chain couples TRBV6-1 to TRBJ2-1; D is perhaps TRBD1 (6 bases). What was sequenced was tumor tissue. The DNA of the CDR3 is TGTGCCAGCAGTGAAAAATTGGGACAAAGTGAGCAGTTCTTC. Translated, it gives CASSEKLGQSEQFF.